Here is one T cell receptor (beta chain) with its context. V dropped 0 bases and J dropped 2 bases, with 18 bases sitting between them. The CDR3 is made up of 17 amino acids. From germline, CDR1 is SGHRS and CDR2 YFSETQ. TCRdb keeps only in-frame clones here, not all; method: immunoSEQ multiplex PCR. The sample yields about 50,000 clones, 89% seen once. These data originate in a study of blood T cell repertoires in COVID-19. This TCR was sampled from a woman aged 55 to 70 with COVID-19, enrolled during active disease. This sequence joins TRBV5-1 and TRBJ2-7, with D tentatively TRBD2 (5 bases). The sequencing sample was made of peripheral blood. The CDR3: CASSLAGRPHGTYEQYF. The CDR3 coding sequence is TGCGCCAGCAGCTTGGCCGGGCGGCCCCACGGGACCTACGAGCAGTACTTC.